This is a list of T cell receptor beta chains from one sample in a study of blood T cell repertoires in COVID-19. Generated by immunoSEQ multiplex PCR, the TCRdb table keeps only in-frame clones and is missing some. This sample carries about 190,000 clones, more than 70% of them seen once, and the ten largest clones take under 5%. What was sequenced was peripheral blood. The receptors stem from a human donor in a cohort sampled during active COVID-19. Each CDR3 is given without its conserved first and last residue. A D gene is named only where the DNA matches it firmly.

d_gene: TRBD1
v_gene: TRBV5-1
CDR3aa: ASSPRTGGGTEAF

d_gene: TRBD1
v_gene: TRBV3-1/TRBV3-2
CDR3aa: ASSQRTGGLYNEQF

d_gene: TRBD2
v_gene: TRBV5-1
CDR3aa: ASRSPYGGAGVDTQY

d_gene: TRBD1
v_gene: TRBV4-1
CDR3aa: ASSRIRQGSNTGELF

d_gene: TRBD1
v_gene: TRBV6-2/TRBV6-3
CDR3aa: ASSYVQGNNSPLH

d_gene: TRBD2
v_gene: TRBV5-6
CDR3aa: ASSLRLAGDIDTQY

d_gene: TRBD1
v_gene: TRBV10-2
CDR3aa: ASTRDRRSYEQY

d_gene: TRBD1
v_gene: TRBV19
CDR3aa: ASSAGTDTLYGYT

d_gene: TRBD2
v_gene: TRBV6-5
CDR3aa: ASGKRGQSTDTQY

d_gene: NA
v_gene: TRBV4-1
CDR3aa: ASSPGAFTEAF

d_gene: TRBD1
v_gene: TRBV12-3/TRBV12-4
CDR3aa: ASSPQGAGEAF

d_gene: TRBD2
v_gene: TRBV7-9
CDR3aa: ASSLGTSSYNEQF

d_gene: NA
v_gene: TRBV30
CDR3aa: AWSVQVLETQY

d_gene: NA
v_gene: TRBV7-2
CDR3aa: ASSLLTGTHYEQY